The subject of this entry is one TCR beta chain. Its antigen is currently unknown. This sample was taken from a study of early T cells in non-severe SARS-CoV-2 infection. General study points: VDJdb matching, biased toward anti-spike CD8 responses, missed private and CD4 specificities.

This CDR3 contains 15 residues. Germline-derived CDR1 and CDR2 are MNHEY and SVGAGI. V gave up 9 bases and J gave up 3 bases, with 20 bases separating them. Attachment of unique molecular identifiers to individual cDNA molecules was performed. TCRdb analysed the 5' RACE reads with MiXCR anew, one entry per CDR3 protein. In the table there are just over 60,000 distinct CDR3 sequences, roughly 8.8% of which are singletons. The sequencing sample was made of whole blood. V gene TRBV6-5 combines with J gene TRBJ1-2; tentatively, D is TRBD1 (5 bases). The source is an adult who was a healthcare worker with PCR-confirmed SARS-CoV-2 infection or an uninfected control (not recorded which). This CDR3 is CASGSKGPGDYGYTF. The CDR3 DNA reads TGTGCCAGTGGGTCTAAGGGTCCGGGGGACTATGGCTACACCTTC.